This section outlines one T cell receptor beta chain sequence together with its context. The data were obtained in a study of control samples from healthy donors and cancer patients. The CDR3 is made up of 14 amino acids. CDR1 is WNHNN, CDR2 SYGVQD, per germline (reference sequence). V lost 2 bases and J lost 1, with 5 bases in between. Profiling relied on immunoSEQ multiplex PCR, and the TCRdb table lists in-frame clones only, not all of them. The repertoire holds around 110,000 clones, with about 93% as singletons. The gene calls are TRBV10-1 and TRBJ2-2; D call uncertain. The TCR comes from a man younger than 40 in good health. The source material was blood. The CDR3 protein is CASSEMLNTGELFF. As DNA, the CDR3 is TGCGCCAGCAGTGAGATGTTGAACACCGGGGAGCTGTTTTTT.